These T cell receptor beta chains were read from a single sample in a study of T cells in Graves' hyperthyroidism and ophthalmopathy. Via MiXCR, TCRdb re-called the multiplex PCR reads, giving one row per CDR3 protein. Seen here are 300,000 to 450,000 distinct CDR3 sequences, approximately 25% observed once, and the top ten hold over 70%. The specimen was blood. Source of these receptors: a man between 45 and 60 years old with Graves' hyperthyroidism. CDR3s include the opening cysteine and the closing phenylalanine or tryptophan. A D gene is named only where the DNA matches it firmly. Some rows have no size entry. The others give once, few or many, or a class for an expanded clone.

abundance	j_gene	d_gene	v_gene	CDR3nt	CDR3aa
many	TRBJ2-7	TRBD2	TRBV6-5	TGTGCCAGCAGTTACCCCATGGGGGACGGGGGGTCCTACGAGCAGTACTTC	CASSYPMGDGGSYEQYF
few	TRBJ2-6	TRBD2	TRBV6-2/TRBV6-3	TGTGCCAGCAGTCCTAGCGGGAGGTCTGGGGCCAACGTCCTGACTTTC	CASSPSGRSGANVLTF
few	TRBJ2-7	TRBD1	TRBV7-9	TGTGCCAGCAGCTTAGAGACAGGGGGCATCTACGAGCAGTACTTC	CASSLETGGIYEQYF
many	TRBJ1-1	-	TRBV5-1	TGCGCCAGCAGCTTGTCGGCAGCGAACACTGAAGCTTTCTTT	CASSLSAANTEAFF
many	TRBJ2-1	TRBD2	TRBV11-2	TGTGCCAGCAGCTTAGGGGGAGGGCTGAATGAGCAGTTCTTC	CASSLGGGLNEQFF
many	TRBJ1-1	TRBD1	TRBV2	TGTGCCAGCAGGGTGACAGGGGATATGAACACTGAAGCTTTCTTT	CASRVTGDMNTEAFF
few	TRBJ1-1	TRBD1	TRBV6-2/TRBV6-3	TGTGCCAGCGGTACGACAGGGAACTCTGAAGCTTTCTTT	CASGTTGNSEAFF
-	TRBJ2-7	TRBD1	TRBV29-1	TGCAGCGTTGTCTCTGGGGGACAGGAGGGCTACGAGCAGTACTTC	CSVVSGGQEGYEQYF
-	TRBJ2-1	-	TRBV11-1	TGTGCCAGCAGCGGGGTGGGACGTGGCTCCTACAATGAGCAGTTCTTC	CASSGVGRGSYNEQFF
-	TRBJ1-3	-	TRBV7-6	TGTGCCAGCAGCTCAAAGGTCGCAGGGGATAGCTCTGGAAACACCATATATTTT	CASSSKVAGDSSGNTIYF
many	TRBJ2-7	-	TRBV6-2/TRBV6-3	TGTGCCAGCTCTGTGCCTACCAGGGACGAGCAGTACTTC	CASSVPTRDEQYF
few	TRBJ2-2	-	TRBV19	TGTGCCAGTAGTGGGAATGCGAACACCGGGGAGCTGTTTTTT	CASSGNANTGELFF
-	TRBJ2-3	TRBD1	TRBV28	TGTGCCAGCAGGGAGGACAGGGGCACAGATACGCAGTATTTT	CASREDRGTDTQYF
-	TRBJ2-5	TRBD1	TRBV30	TGTGCCTGGAGTGGAGGGGGCCTCCTTGAGACCCAGTACTTC	CAWSGGGLLETQYF
few	TRBJ2-3	-	TRBV12-3/TRBV12-4	TGTGCCAGCAGTTCAAGGGCCTCCACAGATACGCAGTATTTT	CASSSRASTDTQYF
few	TRBJ2-1	TRBD2	TRBV6-1	TGTGCCAGCAGTGAATTGGCGGGAGGGGGAAAAAATGAGCAGTTCTTC	CASSELAGGGKNEQFF
-	TRBJ2-1	-	TRBV7-6	TGTGCCAGCAGCTCCCTACGGGGCGAGCAGTTCTTC	CASSSLRGEQFF
-	TRBJ2-2	-	TRBV20-1	TGCAGTGCTAGAGATAGGCGTGAAAGGGGCACCGGGGAGCTGTTTTTT	CSARDRRERGTGELFF
many	TRBJ2-7	-	TRBV7-9	TGTGCCAGCAGCTTAGAAGCAGGGGACCTTCGTAGTTACGAGCAGTACTTC	CASSLEAGDLRSYEQYF
many	TRBJ1-5	-	TRBV2	TGTGCCAGCAGTCCGACAGTCAATCAGCCCCAGCATTTT	CASSPTVNQPQHF
many	TRBJ1-1	TRBD1	TRBV11-2	TGTGCCAGCACCTCCCGGGACAGGGGTTGGGAAGCTTTCTTT	CASTSRDRGWEAFF
few	TRBJ1-2	TRBD1	TRBV20-1	TGCAGTGCTAGAGAAACACCGGGACAGGGTTCTCTTGGCTACACCTTC	CSARETPGQGSLGYTF
many	TRBJ1-2	TRBD1	TRBV18	TGTGCCAGCTCACTCTACGGACAGGGTGGTAACTATGGCTACACCTTC	CASSLYGQGGNYGYTF
-	TRBJ2-1	TRBD2	TRBV5-1	TGCGCCAGCAGCTTGGGGGGACTAGCGGGAAACAATGAGCAGTTCTTC	CASSLGGLAGNNEQFF
many	TRBJ2-7	-	TRBV2	TGTGCCAGCAGTGAAGACGGGCCCTCCTACGAGCAGTACTTC	CASSEDGPSYEQYF
-	TRBJ2-7	TRBD1	TRBV20-1	TGCAGTGCATGGACCAGGGACAGGGGAGCCGAGCAGTACTTC	CSAWTRDRGAEQYF
many	TRBJ2-7	TRBD1	TRBV27	TGTGCCAGCAGCCCGACCGGGACAGGGGGGTTCGAGCAGTACTTC	CASSPTGTGGFEQYF
few	TRBJ2-1	-	TRBV5-1	TGCGCCAGCAGCTTGGCCGGCAGGGGCCGTATTGATGAGCAGTTCTTC	CASSLAGRGRIDEQFF
few	TRBJ2-2	-	TRBV6-6	TGTGCCAGCAGTTACACAGGGTCGCCCGGGGAGCTGTTTTTT	CASSYTGSPGELFF